Below are 21 T cell receptor beta chains sequenced from a single sample in a study of T cells in women clearing cervical HPV infection. TCRdb's table, derived via immunoSEQ multiplex PCR, lists solely in-frame clones and lacks some. This table lists 25,000 to 35,000 clones. Sequencing was carried out using blood buffy coat. The receptors shown here come from a woman aged 18 to 69 with a cervical HPV16 infection that either progressed to CIN3+ or cleared (not recorded which).

As for this clone: From the germline J gene comes the end of the CDR3, since the read stops 3 residues before it. V and J are TRBV28 and TRBJ1-1; 7 nucleotides align to TRBD1. The trim removed 4 bases at V and 4 bases at J, leaving 6 bases unmatched. CDR3 length: 14 amino acids. Germline CDR1 MDHEN, CDR2 SYDVKM. The sequenced CDR3 bases are TGTGCCAGCAGTTCACCCCAGGGGGGCACTGAA. Its protein is CASSSPQGGTE. The entire CDR3 protein is CASSSPQGGTEAFF.

Details on this clone: Read sequence stops 3 residues before the CDR3 end, and the germline J gene provides the missing end. The gene calls are TRBV30 and TRBJ2-3; 10 bases align to TRBD2. The CDR3 is 15 residues long. Germline V gene lookup returns CDR1 GTSNPN and CDR2 SVGIG (reference sequence). After removal of 1 base from V and 3 bases from J, the junction contained 4 bases not matched to a gene. The CDR3 is CAWSGQREGTDTQYF. CDR3 DNA (partial): TGTGCCTGGAGTGGCCAGCGGGAGGGGACAGATACG.

In regard to this clone: The read terminates 3 residues ahead of where the CDR3 ends, so the germline J gene completes it. J is TRBJ2-5 and V is TRBV12-3 or TRBV12-4; 8 positions match TRBD2. This CDR3 spans 13 amino acids. V trimming: 6 bases; J trimming: 2 bases; junction bases outside the gene matches: 2. The CDR3 here is CASRRLAQETQYF. The CDR3 DNA, read in part, is TGTGCCAGCAGGAGACTAGCGCAAGAGACC.

About this clone: The missing CDR3 end, 3 residues past where the read stops, is filled in from the germline J gene. The chain carries TRBV5-1 and TRBJ2-5; D is unresolved. Germline V gives CDR1 SGHRS, CDR2 YFSETQ. The CDR3 spans 16 residues. Trimming removed 0 bases at V and 1 base at J, with 13 bases between. This chain's CDR3 is CASSLGYGQPQETQYF. Partial CDR3 DNA: TGCGCCAGCAGCTTGGGTTATGGGCAGCCCCAAGAGACC.

Note on this clone: Coverage ceases 3 residues before the CDR3 finishes, and the germline J gene fills in the end. J is TRBJ2-2 and V is TRBV11-2; no definite D call. Germline V gene sequence: CDR1 SGHAT, CDR2 FQNNGV. This CDR3 spans 13 amino acids. Trimming pared 2 bases from V and 5 bases from J, leaving 6 bases between. The sequenced part of the CDR3 DNA is TGTGCCAGCAGCTTAAGGTCAACCGGGGAG. It codes for CASSLRSTGE. The CDR3 as a whole reads CASSLRSTGELFF.

About this clone itself: At one of its ends the junction is not consistent with the germline gene, which may arise from a read error. The CDR3 is cut off 3 residues early in the read; its end comes from the germline J gene. V is TRBV7-7 and J is TRBJ2-5; 10 bases map to TRBD2. This CDR3 has 16 amino acids. Germline-derived CDR1 and CDR2 are SSHAT and FNYEAQ (reference sequence). CDR3 region: CASSLGGAGGLETQYF. Partial CDR3 DNA: TGTGCTAGCAGCTTAGGGGGAGCGGGAGGGCTAGAGACC.

CDR3 residues: CAWSLAGGGETQYF. The covered CDR3 bases are TGTGCCTGGAGTTTAGCGGGTGGGGGGGAGACC. The V gene is TRBV30, the J gene TRBJ2-5; 7 bases agree with TRBD2. The CDR3 end is not reached by the read, which stops 3 residues before it; the germline J gene fills it in. This CDR3 is built from 14 residues. V trimming: 2 bases; J trimming: 5 bases; junction bases outside the gene matches: 8. Germline CDR1 and CDR2: GTSNPN and SVGIG (reference sequence).

A note on this clone: Coverage ceases 3 residues before the CDR3 finishes, and the germline J gene fills in the end. V is TRBV5-6 and J is TRBJ1-2; tentatively, D is TRBD1 (5 bases). This CDR3 spans 13 amino acids. Per the germline V gene, CDR1 is SGHDT and CDR2 is YYEEEE. CDR3: CASSKQVVYGYTF. CDR3 DNA (partial): TGTGCCAGCAGCAAACAGGTGGTCTACGGC.

Details on this clone: The DNA ends 3 residues before the CDR3 does, and the rest of the CDR3 is filled in from the germline J gene. The chain carries TRBV19 and TRBJ1-5, with TRBD1 matching over 7 bases. This CDR3 has 16 amino acids. V was pared by 6 bases and J by 7 bases, with 15 bases of the junction left unmatched. Germline V CDR1 and CDR2: LNHDA, SQIVND (reference sequence). This chain's CDR3 is CASSYDRVRARQPQHF. CDR3 DNA, as far as it was read: TGTGCCAGTAGCTACGACAGGGTTAGGGCTAGGCAGCCC.

On this clone itself: The sequenced fragment ends 3 residues before the CDR3 boundary, so the rest is inferred from the germline J gene. The V and J genes are TRBV19 and TRBJ2-2, with 12 nucleotides matching TRBD2. The ends lost 7 bases at V and 5 bases at J; junction bases unmatched: 5. The CDR3 runs to 15 residues. Germline values: CDR1 LNHDA, CDR2 SQIVND (reference sequence). The CDR3 DNA, read in part, is TGTGCCAGTAAAACTAGCGGGAGGCGAACCGGGGAG. Protein sequence: CASKTSGRRTGE. The whole CDR3 is CASKTSGRRTGELFF.

Concerning this clone: The CDR3 end is not reached by the read, which stops 3 residues before it; the germline J gene fills it in. The chain couples TRBV11-3 to TRBJ1-4; D call uncertain. CDR1 and CDR2 (germline): SGHNT, YENEEA. Trimming removed 2 bases from V and 8 bases from J, with 6 bases in between. The CDR3 is 12 amino acids. The CDR3 DNA, read in part, is TGTGCCAGCAGCTTAAAAGGCGAAAAA. Its translation: CASSLKGEK. The whole CDR3 is CASSLKGEKLFF.

In the case of this clone: The CDR3 end lies 3 residues beyond the end of the read and is filled in from the germline J gene. The chain carries TRBV20-1 and TRBJ1-3; 8 bases line up with TRBD1. Germline CDR1 reads DFQATT; CDR2 reads SNEGSKA (reference sequence). The CDR3 sequence is 14 residues long. V was clipped by 4 bases and J by 2 bases; unmatched bases: 4. Incomplete CDR3 DNA: TGCAGTGCTACTAAGGACAGGGCTGGAAACACC. Its protein is CSATKDRAGNT. The CDR3 in full is CSATKDRAGNTIYF.

About this clone itself: The missing CDR3 end, 3 residues past where the read stops, is filled in from the germline J gene. This chain joins TRBV20-1 and TRBJ1-5; tentative D call: TRBD1 (6 bases). CDR3 length equals 13 residues. V lost 3 bases, J lost 1 base, and 7 bases lay in between. The V gene's germline CDR1 is DFQATT and CDR2 SNEGSKA (reference sequence). CDR3 in amino acids: CSARQGSNQPQHF. The sequenced CDR3 bases are TGCAGTGCTAGGCAGGGGAGCAATCAGCCC.

On this clone: The read halts 3 residues ahead of the CDR3 end, with the missing end drawn from the germline J gene. This chain links TRBV30 with TRBJ1-5; 7 bases are a match to TRBD1. Trimming took 4 bases from V and 5 from J; bases not matched to a gene: 11. This CDR3 is 15 amino acids long. The germline CDR1 and CDR2 sequences are GTSNPN and SVGIG (reference sequence). This CDR3 is CAWKHRGRGDQPQHF. The sequenced CDR3 bases are TGTGCCTGGAAGCATCGGGGCAGGGGGGATCAGCCC.

Points on this clone: The read stops 3 residues short of the end of the CDR3; the missing end is completed from the germline J gene. This chain joins TRBV7-3 and TRBJ2-3; 14 nucleotides align to TRBD2. The germline CDR1 and CDR2 sequences are SGHTA and FQGTGA. V shed 1 base and J 3 bases; nucleotides not matched to a gene: 6. This CDR3 has 18 residues. The sequenced CDR3 bases are TGTGCCAGCAGCTTAAACCCAGGACTAGCGGGAGGTACAGATACG. As protein: CASSLNPGLAGGTDT. In full, the CDR3 reads CASSLNPGLAGGTDTQYF.

The CDR3 sequence: CASSETGQGYTF. CDR3 DNA (partial): TGTGCCAGCAGCGAGACAGGGCAGGGC. The genes are TRBV7-3 and TRBJ1-2; TRBD1 agrees at 7 bases. Read sequence stops 3 residues before the CDR3 end, and the germline J gene provides the missing end. The germline gives CDR1 SGHTA, CDR2 FQGTGA. The length of the CDR3 is 12 residues.

Remarks on this clone: The sequenced fragment ends 3 residues before the CDR3 boundary, so the rest is inferred from the germline J gene. This chain links TRBV20-1 with TRBJ2-2, with TRBD2 matching over 12 bases. Germline V gene sequence: CDR1 DFQATT, CDR2 SNEGSKA (reference sequence). V dropped 0 bases and J dropped 8; count of bases not matched to a gene: 7. The CDR3 sequence is 16 residues long. CDR3 in amino acids: CSAREGSSGRAGELFF. The covered CDR3 bases are TGCAGTGCTAGAGAGGGGTCTAGCGGGAGGGCAGGGGAG.

CDR3 residues: CSARAPGQGAYEQYF. The CDR3 bases that were read are TGCAGTGCTAGAGCCCCGGGACAGGGGGCTTACGAG. The chain has TRBV20-1 and TRBJ2-7; 12 bases fit TRBD1. The read terminates 3 residues ahead of where the CDR3 ends, so the germline J gene completes it. The V gene's germline CDR1 is DFQATT and CDR2 SNEGSKA (reference sequence). V gave up 1 base and J gave up 4 bases; unmatched junction bases: 5. The CDR3 is made up of 15 amino acids.

Comment on this clone: The read ends 3 residues shy of where the CDR3 ends; the end is completed using the germline J gene. V and J are TRBV5-4 and TRBJ1-2; D remains ambiguous. Germline CDR1 is SGHNT and CDR2 is YYREEE (reference sequence). The CDR3 is 16 amino acids. Trimming pared 3 bases from V and 1 base from J, leaving 16 bases between. The CDR3 loop reads CASSSRTAGINYGYTF. CDR3 bases read: TGTGCCAGCAGCTCGCGGACTGCAGGCATTAACTATGGC.

The CDR3 loop reads CSARDRGINQPQHF. The CDR3 DNA, read in part, is TGCAGTGCTAGGGACAGGGGAATCAATCAGCCC. The chain links TRBV20-1 to TRBJ1-5, with 9 positions matching TRBD1. The read ends 3 residues early relative to the CDR3; the germline J gene fills the gap. Losses at the gene ends were 3 bases for V and 3 bases for J; bases not matched to a gene: 3. The CDR3 is made up of 14 amino acids. Germline loops: CDR1 DFQATT, CDR2 SNEGSKA (reference sequence).

To note about this clone: The read halts 3 residues ahead of the CDR3 end, with the missing end drawn from the germline J gene. V usage is TRBV12-3 or TRBV12-4 and J usage is TRBJ2-1, with TRBD2 matching over 8 bases. The CDR3 covers 16 residues. V trimming: 4 bases; J trimming: 3 bases; junction bases outside the gene matches: 8. The CDR3 spells CASSSLAGSVYNEQFF. Incomplete CDR3 DNA: TGTGCCAGCAGTTCCCTAGCGGGCAGCGTCTACAATGAG.